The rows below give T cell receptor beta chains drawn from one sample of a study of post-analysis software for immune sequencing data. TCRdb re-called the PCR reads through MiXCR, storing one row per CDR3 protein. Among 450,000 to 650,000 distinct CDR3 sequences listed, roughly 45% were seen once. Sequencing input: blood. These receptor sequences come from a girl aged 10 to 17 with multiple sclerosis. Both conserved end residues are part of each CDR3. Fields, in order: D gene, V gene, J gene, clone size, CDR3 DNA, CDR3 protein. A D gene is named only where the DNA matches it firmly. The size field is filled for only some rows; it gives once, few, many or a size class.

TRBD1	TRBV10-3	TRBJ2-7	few	TGTGCCATCAGCCCTGGGACAGCAAGTATGGTCTACGAGCAGTACTTC	CAISPGTASMVYEQYF
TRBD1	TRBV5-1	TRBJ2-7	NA	TGCGCCAGCAGGGGTACGGGGACAGGTCCCTACGAGCAGTACTTC	CASRGTGTGPYEQYF
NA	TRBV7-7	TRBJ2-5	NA	TGTGCTAGCAGTCCCGGACGAGTTAGGCAAGAGACCCAGTACTTC	CASSPGRVRQETQYF
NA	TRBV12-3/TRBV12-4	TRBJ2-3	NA	TGTGCCAGCCAATACGGGGGAACAGATGCGCAGTATTTT	CASQYGGTDAQYF
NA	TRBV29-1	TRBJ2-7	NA	TGCAGCGTTGAAGATGGGGGTTACGAGCAGTACTTC	CSVEDGGYEQYF
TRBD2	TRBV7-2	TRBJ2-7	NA	TGTGCCAGCAGCTCAGTGGTAGCGGGCCCTAGCTCCTACGAGCAGTACTTC	CASSSVVAGPSSYEQYF
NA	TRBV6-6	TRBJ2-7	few	TGTGCCAGCAGCAAAGGGGCGAACTGGGGATCTTACGAGCAGTACTTC	CASSKGANWGSYEQYF
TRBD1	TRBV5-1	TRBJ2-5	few	TGCGCCAGCAGCACGACAGGGGTACGGCAAGAGACCCAGTACTTC	CASSTTGVRQETQYF
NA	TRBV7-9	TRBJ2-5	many	TGTGCCAGCAGCTTTCAGGGGGGGGAGACCCAGTACTTC	CASSFQGGETQYF
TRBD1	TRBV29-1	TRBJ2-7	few	TGCAGCGTTGAGGTTCAGGGGGCAGGCGACGAGCAGTACTTC	CSVEVQGAGDEQYF
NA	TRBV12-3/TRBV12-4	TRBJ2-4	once	TGTGCCAGCAGTTTAATATCCGCTACCCTGCTAGCCAAAAACATTCAGTACTTC	CASSLISATLLAKNIQYF
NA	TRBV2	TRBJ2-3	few	TGTGCCAGCAAGTTAGTAGATACGCAGTATTTT	CASKLVDTQYF
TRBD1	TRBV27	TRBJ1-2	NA	TGTGCCAACAGTTTATCCCCAACCTACTGGACAGGGAGCTATGGCTACACCTTC	CANSLSPTYWTGSYGYTF
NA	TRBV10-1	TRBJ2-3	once	TGCGCCAGCAGTGAGCGGTACACAGATACGCAGTATTTT	CASSERYTDTQYF
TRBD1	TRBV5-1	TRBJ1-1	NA	TGCGCCAGCAGGGGAGGGGGCGCGGTGAACACTGAAGCTTTCTTT	CASRGGGAVNTEAFF
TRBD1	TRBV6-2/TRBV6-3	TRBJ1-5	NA	TGTGCCAGCAGTTACCGCGGACAGGGTAGCAATCAGCCCCAGCATTTT	CASSYRGQGSNQPQHF
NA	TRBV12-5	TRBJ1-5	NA	TGTGCTAGTGGTTTGGACAGAACGGCTCAGCCCCAGCATTTT	CASGLDRTAQPQHF
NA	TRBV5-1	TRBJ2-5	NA	TGCGCCAGCAGCATCGCATCGGAGGGACGGTCCTATTGGCCATTAGAGACCCAGTACTTC	CASSIASEGRSYWPLETQYF
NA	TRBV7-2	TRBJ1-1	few	TGTGCCAGCAGCCCCTGCTTGAACACTGAAGCTTTCTTT	CASSPCLNTEAFF
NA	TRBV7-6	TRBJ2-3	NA	TGTGCCAGCAGCTTACCCCAGAGTTCGGGTACGCAGTATTTT	CASSLPQSSGTQYF
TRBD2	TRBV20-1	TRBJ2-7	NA	TGCAGTGGGCTCGGGGGGAGAGACTACGAGCAGTACTTC	CSGLGGRDYEQYF
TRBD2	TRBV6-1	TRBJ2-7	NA	TGTGCCAGCAGTGAAACGAGATGGACGCAGACAGCGGGGCGGTACTTC	CASSETRWTQTAGRYF
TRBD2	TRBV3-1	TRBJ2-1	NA	TGTGCCAGCGGAGTGGGCGGACTAGTTGATAATGAGCAGTTCTTC	CASGVGGLVDNEQFF
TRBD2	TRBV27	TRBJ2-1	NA	TGTGCCAGCAGTCAATCCGGACTAGCGGGGACTGAGCAGTTCTTC	CASSQSGLAGTEQFF
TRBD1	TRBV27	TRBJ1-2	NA	TGTGCCAGCAGTTTATTGGGCGGACAGGGGATCTTCGGACCTGGCTACACCTTC	CASSLLGGQGIFGPGYTF
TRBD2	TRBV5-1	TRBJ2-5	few	TGCGCCAGCAGTTGGTCGGGAGGGCCCTCCCAAGAGACCCAGTACTTC	CASSWSGGPSQETQYF
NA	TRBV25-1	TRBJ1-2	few	TGTGCCAGCAGTGCTATGACAGAGCTTCGAGGAGGCTACACCTTC	CASSAMTELRGGYTF
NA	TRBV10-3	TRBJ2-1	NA	TGTGCCATCGGGGAGAGGGGGGGTAATGAGCAGTTCTTC	CAIGERGGNEQFF
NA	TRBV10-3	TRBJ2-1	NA	TGTGCCTCCGAGGGGGGGACCCGATACAATGAGCAGTTCTTC	CASEGGTRYNEQFF
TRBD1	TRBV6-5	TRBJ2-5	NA	TGTGCCAGCAGTCCGACAGGGACCAATGAGCAGTACTTC	CASSPTGTNEQYF
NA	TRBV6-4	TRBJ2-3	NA	TGTGCCAGCAGTGAAGGGGAGGGCACAGATACGCAGTATTTT	CASSEGEGTDTQYF
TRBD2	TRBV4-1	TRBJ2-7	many	TGCGCCAGCAGCCAAAGACCTAGCGGGAACAGATACGAGCAGTACTTC	CASSQRPSGNRYEQYF
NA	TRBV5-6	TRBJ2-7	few	TGTGCCAGCAGCGACTATTCCGAGCAGTACTTC	CASSDYSEQYF
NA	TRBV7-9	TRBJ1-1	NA	TGTGTCAGCAGCTACGGAGGGCTGAACACTGAAGCTTTCTTT	CVSSYGGLNTEAFF
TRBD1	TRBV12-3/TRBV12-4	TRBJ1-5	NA	TGTGCCAGCAGCCCGGAAGCAGGGGGCAGCCAGCCCCAGCATTTT	CASSPEAGGSQPQHF
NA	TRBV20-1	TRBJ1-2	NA	TGCAGTGCTAGAGTTCTGACGGAAGAAAACTATGGCTACACCTTC	CSARVLTEENYGYTF
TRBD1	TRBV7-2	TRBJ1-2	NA	TGTGCCAGCAGCTTAGAAAGTTTACAGGGGAATGGCTACACCTTC	CASSLESLQGNGYTF
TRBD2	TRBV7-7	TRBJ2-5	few	TGTGCTAGCAGCCCCCGGACTAGCGGGAGGGCCCAGCCGACCCAGTACTTC	CASSPRTSGRAQPTQYF
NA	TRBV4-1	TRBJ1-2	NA	TGCGCCAGCAGCCAAGAGTTACAGGATGGCTACACCTTC	CASSQELQDGYTF
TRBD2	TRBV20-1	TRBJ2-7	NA	TGCAGTGCTAGAGATGGGGATAGCGGGGGCTACGAGCAGTACTTC	CSARDGDSGGYEQYF
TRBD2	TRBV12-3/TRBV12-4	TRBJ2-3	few	TGTGCCAGCAGGACGGGCCTCCTAACGACTAGCGGGACCACAGATACGCAGTATTTT	CASRTGLLTTSGTTDTQYF